This T cell receptor (beta chain) was captured by sequencing in a study of T-cell reconstitution after alpha-beta-depleted transplantation in children (dated by TCRdb to between 2015 and 2016). About the study as a whole: The study quantitatively tracked T-cell immune reconstitution after TCRalphabeta/CD19-depleted allogeneic hematopoietic cell transplantation in children using TCR repertoire profiling.

The CDR1 and CDR2 encoded by the germline V gene are KGHSH and LQKENI. The CDR3 runs 18 residues from the cysteine to the phenylalanine. CDR3 DNA only is kept here, 54 bases in frame from base 1. Trimming at the junction amounts to 4 bases on V and 6 bases on J, and the germline ends lie 27 bases apart. The meaning of the sample's treatment or condition label: allogeneic hematopoietic cell transplantation with graft depleted of TCRalphabeta T cells and CD19 B cells. The children who served as transplant recipients had been given grafts of TCRalphabeta/CD19-depleted allogeneic hematopoietic cells. The library was built by means of PCR. TCRdb lists the instrument as Illumina HiSeq 2500. Molecular barcoding was employed in the preparation of TCR libraries, with unique molecular identifiers being used to normalize TCRbeta repertoire quantification. TCRdb passed the public sequencing reads through fastp at Q25 and MiXCR, retaining productive beta sequences. CDR3 protein sequences are deduplicated, and each keeps its most common genes and DNA. The sample has about 980,000 distinct CDR3 sequences on record, about 26% of them singletons. Roughly 28% of the sample comes from the top ten.

This clonotype was observed a few times. Its antigen is currently not known. Base qualities are missing; no much larger clone stands one base away. Broader findings and caveats from the paper: In some patients, the high TCRbeta diversity seen at day 60 was put down to recipient T cells and intrathymic progenitors that had survived conditioning. The frequencies of hyperexpanded clones fell over the following months, and after one year, T-cell counts and TCRbeta diversity were mostly attributed to newly produced T cells. About two months after transplant, the apparently early recovery of alphabetaT-cell counts reportedly depended on just several hundred clones that had expanded rapidly and came from non-depleted graft cells.

This TCR was sampled from a boy under two years old who had a stem cell transplant for SCID, so the T cells may come from the graft donor. Sequencing used PBMCs, mostly from graft donor cells, obtained 360 days after TCRalphabeta/CD19-depleted stem cell transplant. The chain couples TRBV18 to TRBJ1-2; the D gene identity is not certain. The nucleotide sequence reads as follows: TGTGCCAGCTCACAGAATAGGTTCCAGACCTCGAGAGTCGATGGCTACACCTTC. The resulting protein is CASSQNRFQTSRVDGYTF.